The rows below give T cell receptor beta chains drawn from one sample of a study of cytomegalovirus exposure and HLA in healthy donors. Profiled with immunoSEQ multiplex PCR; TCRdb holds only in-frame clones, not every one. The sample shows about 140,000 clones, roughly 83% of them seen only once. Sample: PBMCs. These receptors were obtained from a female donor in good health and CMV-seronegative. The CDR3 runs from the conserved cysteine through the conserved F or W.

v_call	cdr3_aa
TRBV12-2	CASRSKTSGTSPPYEQYF
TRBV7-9	CASSPRTGRRYTF
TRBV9	CASSPTGQQLNTQYF
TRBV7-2	CASSLDRSLAKNIQYF
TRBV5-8	CASSLELAGGETQYF
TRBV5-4	CASSPVGRPYEQYF
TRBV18	CASSPREGTKTYEQYF
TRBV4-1	CASSQSGNQPQHF
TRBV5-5	CASSLVSAVYEQYF
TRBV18	CASSRRGTNEKLFF
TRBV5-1	CASSLLPPLAGVRSYEQYF
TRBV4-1	CASSLNARVPGELFF
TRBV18	CASSRPGQEAFF
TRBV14	CASSQAVYNEQFF
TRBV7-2	CASSLRTFSGNEQYF
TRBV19	CASSIDALQGRNTEAFF
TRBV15	CATSREGVNTDTQYF
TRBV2	CASRRRTGGSEKLFF
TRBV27	CASNPRPRAPYNSPLHF
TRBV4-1	CASSRGGKRQPQHF
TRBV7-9	CASSSSRLAGGSNEQFF
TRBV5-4	CASSLAGTGGKEKLFF
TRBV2	CASRRTEAEAFF
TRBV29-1	CSVEYRRGTIYNEQFF
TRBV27	CASSLAGYGYTF
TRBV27	CASSLRQVYGTDTQYF
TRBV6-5	CASSYIAEGTEAFF
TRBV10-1	CASRPGTGNTEAFF
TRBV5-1	CASSWDPGRSPGLALNEQFF
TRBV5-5	CASSNRQGYTEAFF
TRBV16	CASSLQGSGANVLTF
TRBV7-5	CARSSAGQNSPLHF